These T cell receptor beta chains were read from a single sample in a study of cytomegalovirus exposure and HLA in healthy donors. Measured with immunoSEQ multiplex PCR; TCRdb has only the in-frame clones, and not every one. The table has 70,000 or so clones, about 94% seen once. What was sequenced was PBMCs. Every receptor here comes from a woman in her late teens or twenties in good health and CMV-seronegative. Both conserved end residues are part of each CDR3. Each record gives: V gene, J gene, clone size, D gene, CDR3 DNA, CDR3 protein. A D gene is named only where the DNA matches it firmly. For some rows the clone size is stated as once, few or many, or as a class when expanded; others skip it.

TRBV2	TRBJ2-3	NA	TRBD2	TGTGCCAGCACCTCGACTAGCTCCCGCACAGATACGCAGTATTTT	CASTSTSSRTDTQYF
TRBV9	TRBJ2-1	NA	TRBD2	TGTGCCAGCAGCGTAGCGGGTAGCGGGAGAGGAGGGAATGAGCAGTTCTTC	CASSVAGSGRGGNEQFF
TRBV7-9	TRBJ2-7	NA	NA	TGTGCCAGCAGCTTAAGCGGCCACCCCTACGAGCAGTACTTC	CASSLSGHPYEQYF
TRBV6-1	TRBJ2-7	NA	TRBD1	TGTGCCAGCAGTTCCGGGACAGAGAGCTACGAGCAGTACTTC	CASSSGTESYEQYF
TRBV6-5	TRBJ1-4	NA	TRBD1	TGTGCCAGCAGTCGGACAGGGGGGAATGAAAAACTGTTTTTT	CASSRTGGNEKLFF
TRBV10-3	TRBJ2-5	NA	NA	TGTGCCATCAGTGGACAGGAAGGAGAGACCCAGTACTTC	CAISGQEGETQYF
TRBV15	TRBJ2-1	NA	NA	TGTGCCACCAGCAGAGATGGAGGGAAGGGGTTCTTC	CATSRDGGKGFF
TRBV6-1	TRBJ2-2	few	TRBD1	TGTGCCAGCAGTGCGGGACAGGACACCGGGGAGCTGTTTTTT	CASSAGQDTGELFF
TRBV11-2	TRBJ1-4	NA	NA	TGTGCCAGCAGCCCTCTGAGAGAAAAACTGTTTTTT	CASSPLREKLFF
TRBV11-1	TRBJ2-1	NA	TRBD1	TGTGCCAGCAGCCCGGCCCGGGACAGGTTGGACAATGAGCAGTTCTTC	CASSPARDRLDNEQFF
TRBV7-9	TRBJ1-4	NA	TRBD1	TGTGCCAGCAGCTTAACAGGGGATGTGGAAAAACTGTTTTTT	CASSLTGDVEKLFF
TRBV4-3	TRBJ2-5	NA	NA	TGCGCCAGCAGCCCTGGAGTACAAGAGACCCAGTACTTC	CASSPGVQETQYF
TRBV7-2	TRBJ2-5	NA	TRBD2	TGTGCCAGCAGCCCCGGGACTAGCGGGCGACGCGAGACCCAGTACTTC	CASSPGTSGRRETQYF
TRBV9	TRBJ2-3	NA	TRBD2	TGTGCCAGCAGTCTTGGCGGGGGGAACACAGATACGCAGTATTTT	CASSLGGGNTDTQYF
TRBV7-3	TRBJ2-3	NA	NA	TGTGCCAGCAGCCAAGAGGGGGAACTCACAGATACGCAGTATTTT	CASSQEGELTDTQYF
TRBV10-3	TRBJ2-3	NA	TRBD1	TGTGCCATCAGTGAGCTCTGGACAGGGCTTGAGAAAGATACGCAGTATTTT	CAISELWTGLEKDTQYF
TRBV21-1	TRBJ2-6	NA	NA	TGTGCCAGCAGCAAGTCCTGGACAGGATATTCTGGGGCCAACGTCCTGACTTTC	CASSKSWTGYSGANVLTF
TRBV19	TRBJ2-1	NA	TRBD2	TGTGCCAGTAGTACAGGACTAGCGCATGAGCAGTTCTTC	CASSTGLAHEQFF
TRBV2	TRBJ1-1	NA	TRBD1	TGTGCCAGCAGTAGGACAGGGAGCAACACTGAAGCTTTCTTT	CASSRTGSNTEAFF
TRBV5-6	TRBJ1-2	NA	NA	TGTGCCAGCAGCTCGGCAGGGGATTCCTACTATGGCTACACCTTC	CASSSAGDSYYGYTF
TRBV27	TRBJ2-3	NA	TRBD2	TGTGCCAGCAGTAACCAGCGGGGGGGAATTCCAGATACGCAGTATTTT	CASSNQRGGIPDTQYF
TRBV19	TRBJ1-5	NA	TRBD1	TGTGCCAGTAGTATCCGGGACACAGGGGTCCAGCCCCAGCATTTT	CASSIRDTGVQPQHF
TRBV11-2	TRBJ2-7	few	TRBD1	TGTGCCAGCAGCTGGGACAGCCTCTACGAGCAGTACTTC	CASSWDSLYEQYF
TRBV5-4	TRBJ2-7	NA	NA	TGTGCCAGCAGTACGGCGGGGCAGCTACTCTACGAGCAGTACTTC	CASSTAGQLLYEQYF
TRBV18	TRBJ2-1	NA	NA	TGTGCCAGCTCACCATTTGAGTACAGGGATAATGAGCAGTTCTTC	CASSPFEYRDNEQFF
TRBV6-5	TRBJ2-7	NA	TRBD2	TGTGCCAGCAGGCGGGGGGTTGTGAGGTCCGAGCAGTACTTC	CASRRGVVRSEQYF